A single sample is the source of the 24 T cell receptor beta chains below, sequenced in a study of cytomegalovirus exposure and HLA in healthy donors (dated by TCRdb to 2016 to 2017). Receptor amplification or capture employed the immunoSEQ multiplex PCR assay. For the multiplex PCR, a mixture combining 60 forward primers for TCR Vbeta segments and 13 reverse primers for TCR Jbeta segments was used. Here the immuneACCESS table is served through TCRdb, limited to in-frame sequences with V and J called. Missing clones are a known gap in these copies; in checked studies unresolved V genes cover under half, and the rest lacks a known reason. For this sample, the table gives 150,000 to 200,000 clones. Jointly, the top ten make up 2% to 2.5% of the sample. Source material: PBMCs. The receptors stem from a man aged 25 to 40 in good health and CMV-seronegative.

The chain carries TRBV10-1 and TRBJ2-7, with 11 bases fitting TRBD2. Germline V gene data show CDR1 as WNHNN and CDR2 as SYGVQD (reference sequence). V was clipped by 3 bases and J by 7 bases; unmatched bases: 2. The CDR3 is 13 amino acids. The CDR3 nucleotides are TGCGCCAGCAGTGAACTAGCGGGAGAAGAGCAGTACTTC. Encoded protein: CASSELAGEEQYF.

The genes are TRBV6-1 and TRBJ2-7, with a possible D match to TRBD2 (5 bases). Trimming cost V 1 base and J 4 bases, with 20 bases left between them. The germline V gene encodes CDR1 MNHNS and CDR2 SASEGT. The CDR3 spans 17 residues. CDR3 in DNA: TGTGCCAGCAGTGAAGAATGGTTAGGCACGGGGAGATACGAGCAGTACTTC. This gives the protein CASSEEWLGTGRYEQYF.

The V gene is TRBV19, the J gene TRBJ2-7, with TRBD2 matching 11 bases. Germline CDR1 reads LNHDA; CDR2 reads SQIVND (reference sequence). V trimming: 7 bases; J trimming: 2 bases; junction bases outside the gene matches: 4. The CDR3 runs to 14 residues. CDR3 coding DNA: TGTGCCAGTACCGTAGCGGGAGGGCCCTACGAGCAGTACTTC. It translates to CASTVAGGPYEQYF.

This chain links TRBV4-3 with TRBJ2-7; D remains unclear. V was cut by 0 bases and J by 5 bases, with 11 bases left in between. In germline, CDR1 is LGHNA, CDR2 YSLEER. This CDR3 spans 14 amino acids. The DNA for the CDR3 is TGCGCCAGCAGCCAAGATTTGGTAGCTCACGAGCAGTACTTC. This codes for CASSQDLVAHEQYF.

The chain combines TRBV5-1 with TRBJ2-2; 13 bases are a match to TRBD2. The ends lost 4 bases at V and 7 bases at J; junction bases unmatched: 10. This CDR3 has 17 amino acids. Looked up from germline, CDR1 is SGHRS and CDR2 is YFSETQ. In DNA, the CDR3 is TGCGCCAGCAGCCTCGGGGGACTAGCGGGATTGGACGGGGAGCTGTTTTTT. Residues: CASSLGGLAGLDGELFF.

The rearrangement uses TRBV11-1 and TRBJ2-3; 8 nucleotides agree with TRBD2. The germline V gene encodes CDR1 SGHAT and CDR2 FQDESV (reference sequence). V shed 2 bases and J 7 bases; nucleotides not matched to a gene: 11. The CDR3 runs 16 residues. This CDR3 reads CASSLFSSGSRNTQYF. Written as DNA, the CDR3 is TGTGCCAGCAGCTTATTTTCCAGCGGGAGTCGAAATACGCAGTATTTT. Full variable domain (rest looked up from reference TRBV11-1 and TRBJ2-3): EAEVAQSPRYKITEKSQAVAFWCDPISGHATLYWYRQILGQGPELLVQFQDESVVDDSQLPKDRFSAERLKGVDSTLKIQPAELGDSAMYLCASSLFSSGSRNTQYFGPGTRLTVL.

The V call is TRBV18, the J call TRBJ2-1, with TRBD2 matching 8 bases. V lost 3 bases to trimming and J lost 5 bases; unmatched junction nucleotides: 9. The CDR3 spans 16 residues. The germline gives CDR1 KGHSH, CDR2 LQKENI. CDR3 DNA: TGTGCCAGCTCACCTTTAGGGAAGCGGGGGAACAATGAGCAGTTCTTC. It yields the protein CASSPLGKRGNNEQFF.

The V and J genes are TRBV14 and TRBJ2-6, with D perhaps TRBD2 (5 bases). Germline assignment: CDR1 SGHDN and CDR2 FVKESK. The CDR3 is made up of 18 amino acids. V gave up 2 bases and J gave up 4 bases, with 18 bases separating them. CDR3 nucleotide sequence: TGTGCCAGCAGCCAATGGAATCTGAGGAGGCCCGGGGCCAACGTCCTGACTTTC. As protein: CASSQWNLRRPGANVLTF.

This chain links TRBV10-3 with TRBJ1-2, with 11 bases that match TRBD1. Germline CDR1 and CDR2: ENHRY and SYGVKD. The CDR3 contains 14 residues. The junction had 8 bases not matched to a gene; V was cut back by 7 bases and J by 7 bases. CDR3 amino acids: CAITSDRGRFGYTF. In DNA, the CDR3 is TGTGCCATCACATCGGACAGGGGGCGTTTTGGCTACACCTTC.

The chain links TRBV6-5 to TRBJ2-7; tentative D call: TRBD1 (6 bases). Germline CDR1 is MNHEY and CDR2 is SVGAGI. V was shortened by 6 bases and J by 3 bases, with 15 bases between the two germline ends. The CDR3 sequence is 14 residues long. The CDR3 sequence: CASSRVRGHYEQYF. Written as DNA, the CDR3 is TGTGCCAGCAGCCGGGTGAGGGGACACTACGAGCAGTACTTC.

The genes are TRBV4-2 and TRBJ1-5; D is unclear. In germline, CDR1 is LGHNA, CDR2 YNFKEQ. This CDR3 is built from 15 residues. Trimming cost V 3 bases and J 2 bases, with 11 bases left between them. CDR3: CASSQRPDGNQPQHF. Written as DNA, the CDR3 is TGTGCCAGCAGCCAGAGGCCGGATGGCAATCAGCCCCAGCATTTT.

The chain combines TRBV29-1 with TRBJ2-7, with TRBD2 matching over 8 bases. V was pared by 1 base and J by 4 bases, with 9 bases of the junction left unmatched. The CDR3 is 15 residues long. Germline V gene lookup returns CDR1 SQVTM and CDR2 ANQGSEA. The CDR3 loop reads CSVEGDGRGGYEQYF. DNA for the CDR3: TGCAGCGTTGAAGGGGACGGTCGGGGGGGGTACGAGCAGTACTTC.

The V gene is TRBV19, the J gene TRBJ1-2; 10 bases match TRBD1. V gave up 6 bases and J gave up 4 bases; unmatched junction bases: 2. This CDR3 region has 13 residues. Germline lookup yields CDR1 LNHDA and CDR2 SQIVND (reference sequence). The CDR3 region has the DNA TGTGCCAGTAGGGACAGGGGGTCCTATGGCTACACCTTC. Translating it yields CASRDRGSYGYTF. Looking up the rest from reference TRBV19 and TRBJ1-2 gives the full variable domain: DGGITQSPKYLFRKEGQNVTLSCEQNLNHDAMYWYRQDPGQGLRLIYYSQIVNDFQKGDIAEGYSVSREKKESFPLTVTSAQKNPTAFYLCASRDRGSYGYTFGSGTRLTVV.

This rearrangement joins TRBV23-1 to TRBJ1-5; D is undetermined. TRBV23-1 is annotated as an ORF whose role is uncertain. This CDR3 comprises 14 residues. V was trimmed by 3 bases and J by 7 bases, leaving 13 bases between them. The CDR3 spells CASSHGEGRQPQHF. CDR3 nucleotide sequence: TGCGCCAGCAGTCATGGTGAAGGGAGACAGCCCCAGCATTTT.

The genes are TRBV6-5 and TRBJ2-1; 12 bases align to TRBD1. Germline V lookup: CDR1 MNHEY, CDR2 SVGAGI. Unmatched junction bases numbered 11, after V lost 5 bases and J lost 12 bases. The CDR3 has 15 residues. The DNA of the CDR3 is TGTGCCAGCAGTACCCCGGGACAGGGGGCGACAGGGCAGTTCTTC. Its protein is CASSTPGQGATGQFF.

V gene TRBV10-3 combines with J gene TRBJ1-1, with D maybe TRBD1 (5 bases). CDR3 size: 14 residues. Trimming removed 3 bases at V and 0 bases at J, with 8 bases between. Germline lookup yields CDR1 ENHRY and CDR2 SYGVKD. The CDR3 DNA follows: TGTGCCATCAGTGATTTGGGGCTGAACACTGAAGCTTTCTTT. Encoded protein: CAISDLGLNTEAFF.

CDR3 in amino acids: CASSLGDSGQPQHF. The CDR3 bases are TGCGCCAGCAGCTTGGGGGACAGCGGGCAGCCCCAGCATTTT. V and J are TRBV5-1 and TRBJ1-5, with 7 bases that match TRBD1. This CDR3 region has 14 residues. After removal of 0 bases from V and 7 bases from J, the junction contained 4 bases not matched to a gene. Looked up from germline, CDR1 is SGHRS and CDR2 is YFSETQ.

The chain couples TRBV7-9 to TRBJ2-3; D possibly corresponds to TRBD1 (5 bases). With 4 bases removed from V and 0 bases from J, the gap between germline ends came to 20 bases. The germline CDR1 and CDR2 sequences are SEHNR and FQNEAQ (reference sequence). The CDR3 loop spans 18 amino acids. Here the CDR3 DNA reads TGTGCCAGCAGCTGGGGCCCACCGGTAAAAACTAGCACAGATACGCAGTATTTT. Translated, it gives CASSWGPPVKTSTDTQYF.

The gene calls are TRBV11-2 and TRBJ1-2; 7 bases are a match to TRBD1. Per the germline V gene, CDR1 is SGHAT and CDR2 is FQNNGV. Trimming removed 5 bases from V and 0 bases from J; junction bases left unmatched: 6. CDR3 length equals 15 residues. The CDR3 nucleotides read TGTGCCAGCAGCCACAGGGGCAGCTCTAACTATGGCTACACCTTC. As protein: CASSHRGSSNYGYTF.

As DNA, the CDR3 is TGTGCCAGCAGCTTAGCAGGGGAAGCTTTCTTT. Its translation is CASSLAGEAFF. The chain is built from TRBV5-5 and TRBJ1-1; TRBD1 is a possible D gene (5 bases). Trimming pared 2 bases from V and 8 bases from J, leaving 7 bases between. Germline V gene sequence: CDR1 SGHKS, CDR2 YYEKEE (reference sequence). This CDR3 contains 11 residues.

This chain uses TRBV5-4 with TRBJ2-7, with TRBD1 matching over 11 bases. V dropped 4 bases and J dropped 3; count of bases not matched to a gene: 6. The CDR3 contains 15 residues. CDR1 SGHNT and CDR2 YYREEE come from the germline V gene (reference sequence). The CDR3 DNA follows: TGTGCCAGCAGCCCCAGGGGACAGGGGGGCTACGAGCAGTACTTC. This codes for CASSPRGQGGYEQYF.

The chain links TRBV4-1 to TRBJ1-1; TRBD1 is a possible D gene (5 bases). This CDR3 spans 16 amino acids. Germline V gene lookup returns CDR1 MGHRA and CDR2 YSYEKL. V lost 2 bases and J 0 bases, leaving 13 bases between the germline ends. The CDR3 nucleotides read TGCGCCAGCAGCCAATCAGGGAAGGGGATGAACACTGAAGCTTTCTTT. This gives the protein CASSQSGKGMNTEAFF.

The chain is built from TRBV4-1 and TRBJ1-1, with D tentatively TRBD1 (6 bases). Looked up from germline, CDR1 is MGHRA and CDR2 is YSYEKL. The CDR3 runs to 16 residues. The ends were cut back, 4 bases at V and 3 bases at J, with 18 bases in the middle. CDR3 sequence (DNA): TGCGCCAGCAGCCTAACTGCAGGGGCTCAGGACACTGAAGCTTTCTTT. It codes for CASSLTAGAQDTEAFF.

The rearrangement uses TRBV5-1 and TRBJ2-3; TRBD2 matches at 9 bases. Germline CDR1 SGHRS, CDR2 YFSETQ. Trimming took 3 bases from V and 5 from J; bases not matched to a gene: 4. This CDR3 has 14 residues. CDR3 sequence reads: CASSYSGSGDTQYF. The CDR3 region has the DNA TGCGCCAGCAGCTATAGCGGGAGTGGAGATACGCAGTATTTT.